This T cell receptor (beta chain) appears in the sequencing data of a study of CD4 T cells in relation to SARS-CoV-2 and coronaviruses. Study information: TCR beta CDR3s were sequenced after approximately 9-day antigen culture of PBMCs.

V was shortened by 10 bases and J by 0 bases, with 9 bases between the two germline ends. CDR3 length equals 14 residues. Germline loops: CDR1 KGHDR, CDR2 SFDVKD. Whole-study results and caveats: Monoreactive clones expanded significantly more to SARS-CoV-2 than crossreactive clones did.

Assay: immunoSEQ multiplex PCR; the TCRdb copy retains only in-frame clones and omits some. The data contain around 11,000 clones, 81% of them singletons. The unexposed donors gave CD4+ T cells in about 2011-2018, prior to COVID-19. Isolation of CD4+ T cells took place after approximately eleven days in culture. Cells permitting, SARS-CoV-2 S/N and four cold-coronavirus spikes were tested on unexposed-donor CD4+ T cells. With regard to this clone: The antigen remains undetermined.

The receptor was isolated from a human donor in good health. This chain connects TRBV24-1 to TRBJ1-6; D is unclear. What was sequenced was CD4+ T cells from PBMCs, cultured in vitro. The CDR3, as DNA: TGTGCCACTTCCACGAGCTCCTATAATTCACCCCTCCACTTT. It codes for CATSTSSYNSPLHF.